The 30 T cell receptor beta chains below all came from one sample that was sequenced in a study of cytotoxic CD8 clonotypes in ibrutinib-treated CLL (dated by TCRdb to 2020 to 2023). Sample time point, as interpreted from the label and publication: roughly 12 months on ibrutinib. Libraries were built with the immunoSEQ multiplex PCR assay. In its TCRdb copy, this immuneACCESS table keeps in-frame sequences only and misses some clones. Where compared with another copy, unresolved V genes explain less than half of these, and the others have no known cause. This sample holds some 140,000 clones; around 93% were observed only once. 11% of the sample is held by the ten biggest clonotypes. Sequencing used PBMCs, obtained after 12 months of ibrutinib treatment. The receptors originated from a human donor with chronic lymphocytic leukemia.

The genes are TRBV4-1 and TRBJ1-1, with no clear D. This CDR3 has 14 amino acids. V was shortened by 0 bases and J by 7 bases, with 12 bases between the two germline ends. The germline gives CDR1 MGHRA, CDR2 YSYEKL. CDR3 nucleotide sequence: TGCGCCAGCAGCCAAGAAATGGCAGCTCTTGAAGCTTTCTTT. Protein sequence: CASSQEMAALEAFF.

The CDR3 region is CAIQGTAYEQYF. CDR3 bases: TGTGCCATACAGGGGACAGCTTACGAGCAGTACTTC. The V call is TRBV28, the J call TRBJ2-7; 7 bases map to TRBD1. The junction had 7 bases not matched to a gene; V was cut back by 10 bases and J by 4 bases. This CDR3 has 12 amino acids. Per the germline V gene, CDR1 is MDHEN and CDR2 is SYDVKM.

In its sample, this clone was seen once. This rearrangement joins TRBV27 to TRBJ1-1; weak D call: TRBD1 (6 bases). The V end was cut by 6 bases, the J end by 7 bases, with 9 bases between. The CDR3 runs 11 residues. Germline CDR1 reads MNHEY; CDR2 reads SMNVEV (reference sequence). The CDR3 DNA reads TGTGCCAGCAGGCAGGGGTTTGAAGCTTTCTTT. It codes for CASRQGFEAFF.

The genes are TRBV19 and TRBJ1-5; D not certain. Germline V gene sequence: CDR1 LNHDA, CDR2 SQIVND (reference sequence). The CDR3 is 14 residues long. V was cut by 5 bases and J by 7 bases, with 15 bases left in between. The CDR3 is CASSSGLSGQPQHF. The CDR3 DNA is TGTGCCAGTAGTTCAGGCCTTTCGGGACAGCCCCAGCATTTT.

The chain employs TRBV5-4 and TRBJ1-4; D uncertain. Trimming shortened V by 6 bases and J by 6 bases, and 18 bases separated the two germline ends. Germline values: CDR1 SGHNT, CDR2 YYREEE (reference sequence). CDR3 length: 15 amino acids. The CDR3 nucleotides read TGTGCCAGCACCGTCGGTGGTCAAGGAGATGAAAAACTGTTTTTT. It encodes CASTVGGQGDEKLFF.

J is TRBJ2-5 and V is TRBV4-1, with 7 bases matching TRBD1. The CDR3 runs to 16 residues. V was clipped by 4 bases and J by 2 bases; unmatched bases: 10. Germline V gene data show CDR1 as MGHRA and CDR2 as YSYEKL. CDR3 sequence reads: CASSPPGWGQQETQYF. The CDR3 DNA reads TGCGCCAGCAGCCCTCCGGGCTGGGGACAGCAAGAGACCCAGTACTTC.

DNA of the CDR3: TGTGCCAGCAGCTTCAGGGGGGGAAGTACTGAAGCTTTCTTT. As protein: CASSFRGGSTEAFF. The J gene is TRBJ1-1, the V gene TRBV5-4; 7 nucleotides line up with TRBD1. The CDR3 is 14 amino acids. Trimming took 2 bases from V and 5 from J; bases not matched to a gene: 6. The germline CDR1 and CDR2 sequences are SGHNT and YYREEE (reference sequence).

The V call is TRBV28, the J call TRBJ2-7, with 8 bases matching TRBD2. Germline V gives CDR1 MDHEN, CDR2 SYDVKM. CDR3 size: 12 residues. V lost 4 bases to trimming and J lost 12 bases; unmatched junction nucleotides: 8. CDR3 nucleotides: TGTGCCAGCAGTTCCATAGCGGGGAAGATGTACTTC. This gives the protein CASSSIAGKMYF.

The CDR3 region is CASSLERGGGSYEQYF. The CDR3 coding sequence is TGTGCCAGCAGCTTAGAGCGTGGAGGGGGCTCCTACGAGCAGTACTTC. This chain uses TRBV11-3 with TRBJ2-5, with D perhaps given as TRBD1 or TRBD2 (6 bases each). The J call is uncertain, as TRBJ2-7 better fits the DNA end. The CDR3 consists of 16 residues. Germline CDR1 and CDR2: SGHNT and YENEEA.

The chain uses TRBV5-1 and TRBJ1-2; 8 positions match TRBD1. V lost 1 base to trimming and J lost 7 bases; unmatched junction nucleotides: 6. Germline V lookup: CDR1 SGHRS, CDR2 YFSETQ. The CDR3 extends over 14 amino acids. This CDR3 is CASSLSQGAGGYTF. CDR3 nucleotide sequence: TGCGCCAGCAGCTTGAGCCAGGGGGCCGGTGGCTACACCTTC.

This chain connects TRBV6-5 to TRBJ2-3; 9 bases are shared with TRBD2. CDR1 MNHEY and CDR2 SVGAGI come from the germline V gene. This CDR3 has 16 amino acids. J was trimmed by 6 bases and V by 0 bases; bases with no gene match: 7. The CDR3 nucleotides read TGTGCCAGCAGTTACTCGACTAGCGGCTTTTTTGATACGCAGTATTTT. This translates into CASSYSTSGFFDTQYF.

The chain has TRBV19 and TRBJ2-3, with TRBD2 identical over 8 bases. Germline V CDR1 and CDR2: LNHDA, SQIVND (reference sequence). The CDR3 has 16 residues. V trimming: 3 bases; J trimming: 4 bases; junction bases outside the gene matches: 9. CDR3 nucleotide sequence: TGTGCCAGTAGTATCGGGGGAGCGGGAGTATCAGATACGCAGTATTTT. Translation: CASSIGGAGVSDTQYF. The full variable domain, its missing parts supplied by reference TRBV19 and TRBJ2-3, is DGGITQSPKYLFRKEGQNVTLSCEQNLNHDAMYWYRQDPGQGLRLIYYSQIVNDFQKGDIAEGYSVSREKKESFPLTVTSAQKNPTAFYLCASSIGGAGVSDTQYFGPGTRLTVL.

The chain joins TRBV28 to TRBJ2-3; D gene unclear. CDR3 size: 11 residues. CDR1 MDHEN and CDR2 SYDVKM come from the germline V gene. V was cut by 8 bases and J by 2 bases, with 5 bases left in between. The CDR3 here is CASPSTDTQYF. CDR3 sequence (DNA): TGTGCCAGCCCGTCCACAGATACGCAGTATTTT.

This sequence joins TRBV25-1 and TRBJ2-1; maybe TRBD2 (6 bases). The CDR3 contains 14 residues. V dropped 4 bases and J dropped 7 bases, with 14 bases sitting between them. Germline lookup yields CDR1 MGHDK and CDR2 SYGVNS. The CDR3 region is CASSGGLQTNEQFF. The CDR3 DNA sequence: TGTGCCAGCAGTGGGGGACTTCAGACGAATGAGCAGTTCTTC. The whole variable domain, remainder taken from reference TRBV25-1 and TRBJ2-1, is EADIYQTPRYLVIGTGKKITLECSQTMGHDKMYWYQQDPGMELHLIHYSYGVNSTEKGDLSSESTVSRIRTEHFPLTLESARPSHTSQYLCASSGGLQTNEQFFGPGTRLTVL.

This clone has a handful of counts. The chain has TRBV21-1 and TRBJ1-5; TRBD1 is taken as the D call from the table, unchecked against the DNA. TRBV21-1 is given as a pseudogene. This CDR3 contains 12 residues. The CDR3 sequence is CASSKGPRTGYF. The CDR3 DNA is TGTGCCAGCAGCAAAGGGCCCAGGACAGGCTACTTT.

The gene calls are TRBV18 and TRBJ2-7; D possibly corresponds to TRBD1 (5 bases). Germline CDR1 and CDR2: KGHSH and LQKENI. V was cut by 6 bases and J by 6 bases, with 15 bases left in between. This CDR3 region has 13 residues. CDR3 sequence (DNA): TGTGCCAGCTCCCCCAGGGAATCCCGCGAGCAGTACTTC. Encoded protein: CASSPRESREQYF.

The chain is built from TRBV27 and TRBJ1-4; TRBD1 matches at 7 bases. Germline V lookup: CDR1 MNHEY, CDR2 SMNVEV (reference sequence). J was trimmed by 8 bases and V by 5 bases; bases with no gene match: 11. The CDR3 is made up of 15 amino acids. In DNA form, the CDR3 reads TGTGCCAGCAGTCCGGGACAGACAGTCCAGGAAAAACTGTTTTTT. It encodes CASSPGQTVQEKLFF.

The chain couples TRBV2 to TRBJ2-5; TRBD1 matches 8 bases. This CDR3 comprises 14 residues. Per the germline V gene, CDR1 is SNHLY and CDR2 is FYNNEI. Unmatched junction bases numbered 2, after V lost 4 bases and J lost 1 base. CDR3 nucleotides: TGTGCCAGCAGTGCAGGGGGCACCCAAGAGACCCAGTACTTC. Translated, it gives CASSAGGTQETQYF.

The chain employs TRBV5-4 and TRBJ2-1; TRBD2 aligns across 7 bases. CDR1 is SGHNT, CDR2 YYREEE, per germline (reference sequence). V shed 5 bases and J 3 bases; nucleotides not matched to a gene: 5. The length of the CDR3 is 14 residues. The CDR3 DNA reads as TGTGCCAGCAGGGCCGGGACTAACTACAATGAGCAGTTCTTC. This gives the protein CASRAGTNYNEQFF.

J is TRBJ2-7 and V is TRBV18; D is undetermined. The CDR3 runs 13 residues. V lost 2 bases, J lost 1 base, and 6 bases lay in between. Germline values: CDR1 KGHSH, CDR2 LQKENI. DNA of the CDR3: TGTGCCAGCTCACCAGGGCCTTCCTACGAGCAGTACTTC. Residues: CASSPGPSYEQYF.

The chain combines TRBV6-4 with TRBJ2-1; 7 bases map to TRBD2. V lost 0 bases and J lost 7; bases outside the gene matches: 3. CDR1 and CDR2 from the germline V gene are MRHNA and SNTAGT. The CDR3 is made up of 14 amino acids. The chain's CDR3 is CASSDSGGLNEQFF. The CDR3 DNA follows: TGTGCCAGCAGTGACTCGGGGGGACTAAATGAGCAGTTCTTC.

The V call is TRBV7-9, the J call TRBJ2-3, with a possible D match to TRBD1 (6 bases). The germline V gene encodes CDR1 SEHNR and CDR2 FQNEAQ (reference sequence). Trimming cost V 11 bases and J 1 base, with 16 bases left between them. The CDR3 contains 14 residues. CDR3 coding DNA: TGTGCCCTCCGTGTGACAGGCGGCACAGATACGCAGTATTTT. Translated, it gives CALRVTGGTDTQYF.

This chain joins TRBV28 and TRBJ2-3; D might be TRBD2 (6 bases). The CDR3 covers 16 residues. CDR1 is MDHEN, CDR2 SYDVKM, per germline. V was clipped by 4 bases and J by 1 base, with 15 bases between them. The CDR3 nucleotides are TGTGCCAGCAGTTCTTTAGAGACTAGGGGCACAGATACGCAGTATTTT. Protein product: CASSSLETRGTDTQYF.

The chain uses TRBV6-4 and TRBJ2-7; no clear D gene. This CDR3 has 13 residues. Germline-derived CDR1 and CDR2 are MRHNA and SNTAGT. The V gene lost 4 bases and the J gene lost 2 bases, with 9 bases spanning the gap. This chain's CDR3 is CASSVDHTYEQYF. The CDR3 nucleotides are TGTGCCAGCAGTGTCGACCATACCTACGAGCAGTACTTC.

The gene calls are TRBV28 and TRBJ2-7; D not resolved. CDR1 is MDHEN, CDR2 SYDVKM, per germline. This CDR3 has 11 amino acids. V was clipped by 7 bases and J by 3 bases, with 7 bases between them. The CDR3 spells CASNRDYEQYF. Written as DNA, the CDR3 is TGTGCCAGCAATAGGGACTACGAGCAGTACTTC.

V gene TRBV20-1 combines with J gene TRBJ1-1, with 7 bases fitting TRBD1. This CDR3 region has 11 residues. The ends lost 6 bases at V and 5 bases at J; junction bases unmatched: 3. Per germline, CDR1 DFQATT and CDR2 SNEGSKA (reference sequence). The CDR3 region has the DNA TGCAGTGCCGAGGGGGCTACTGAAGCTTTCTTT. Protein: CSAEGATEAFF.

The gene calls are TRBV6-5 and TRBJ2-7; 8 bases fit TRBD2. J was trimmed by 7 bases and V by 9 bases; bases with no gene match: 14. Germline V gene data show CDR1 as MNHEY and CDR2 as SVGAGI. The CDR3 has 14 residues. This CDR3 is CASSQFGRALEQYF. CDR3 DNA sequence: TGTGCCAGTTCCCAATTCGGGAGGGCCTTAGAGCAGTACTTC.

This chain connects TRBV6-1 to TRBJ2-2; TRBD1 is a possible D gene (6 bases). Germline assignment: CDR1 MNHNS and CDR2 SASEGT. The CDR3 sequence is 14 residues long. With 7 bases removed from V and 7 bases from J, the gap between germline ends came to 16 bases. In DNA form, the CDR3 reads TGTGCCAGCATTGGACAGATACTCGTCGGGGAGCTGTTTTTT. Its translation: CASIGQILVGELFF.

About this clone itself: A read error may produce the germline difference seen at one junction end. This chain connects TRBV27 to TRBJ2-1; tentatively, D is TRBD1 or TRBD2 (6 bases each). In germline, CDR1 is MNHEY, CDR2 SMNVEV (reference sequence). CDR3 length equals 14 residues. CDR3 protein: CASGLQGLPREQFF. The CDR3 DNA sequence: TGTGCCAGCGGTTTACAGGGACTCCCCAGAGAGCAGTTCTTC.

The chain has TRBV4-3 and TRBJ2-5, with 12 bases lining up with TRBD1. Germline V gene lookup returns CDR1 LGHNA and CDR2 YSLEER. There are 15 residues in the CDR3. The J segment lost 4 bases and the V segment lost 4 bases, leaving 4 bases of the junction unmatched. CDR3 nucleotides: TGCGCCAGCAGCCGGGGGACAGGGGGCCCAGAGACCCAGTACTTC. Translation: CASSRGTGGPETQYF.